This T cell receptor (beta chain) was obtained from a study of blood T cell repertoires in COVID-19. Profiled with immunoSEQ multiplex PCR; TCRdb holds only in-frame clones, not every one. The sample records more than 200,000 clones, roughly 80% being singletons. The specimen was peripheral blood. This receptor was obtained from an elderly woman with acute or convalescent COVID-19.

The CDR3 nucleotides read TGTGCCAGCAGTCCCGGGACAGGGGGCATGCATGGCTACACCTTC. This codes for CASSPGTGGMHGYTF. The gene calls are TRBV6-4 and TRBJ1-2, with TRBD1 identical over 12 bases. With 5 bases clipped from V and 6 bases from J, the junction kept 7 bases outside the gene matches. This CDR3 region has 15 residues. Germline lookup yields CDR1 MRHNA and CDR2 SNTAGT.